Listed here are 9 T cell receptor beta chains from one sample, sequenced in a study of spatial heterogeneity in lung cancer. General study findings and limits: Tumor mutation counts were tracked by expanded intratumoral alpha and beta TCR counts.

The antigens these receptors bind are not known. Time point defined: sample taken at primary tumor resection. TCRdb recomputed calls from the 5' RACE reads with MiXCR, one row per CDR3 protein. The sample holds approximately 7,800 distinct CDR3 sequences; about 8% are singletons and the top ten take about 4%. The sample in question was lung tumor tissue, obtained at surgery. The receptor source for this set is a male donor with early-stage non-small cell lung cancer.

This clonotype is medium-sized within its sample. This beta chain represents an off-target read in a library built for alpha chains; its size is of limited meaning. The chain carries TRBV5-1 and TRBJ1-5; D is unclear. CDR3 size: 13 residues. Trimming left V 4 bases short and J 7 bases short, with 12 bases between. In germline, CDR1 is SGHRS, CDR2 YFSETQ. The CDR3 reads CASSTLGEQPQHF. CDR3 nucleotide sequence: TGCGCCAGCAGCACCTTGGGCGAGCAGCCCCAGCATTTT.

This clonotype qualifies as medium-sized. A library made for alpha chains picked up this beta chain off target, so its size means little. The chain uses TRBV28 and TRBJ2-7, with 9 bases aligning to TRBD2. With 5 bases clipped from V and 3 bases from J, the junction kept 8 bases outside the gene matches. CDR1 is MDHEN, CDR2 SYDVKM, per germline. The CDR3 has 15 amino acids. CDR3 sequence reads: CASSDPGTSFYEQYF. The CDR3 nucleotides read TGTGCCAGCAGTGATCCCGGGACTAGCTTCTACGAGCAGTACTTC.

Many counts were recorded for this clonotype. This beta chain came through as a stray read in a library set up for alpha chains, and its size says little. This chain uses TRBV12-5 with TRBJ2-2, with 10 bases lining up with TRBD1. This CDR3 contains 15 residues. Germline V gene lookup returns CDR1 LGHNT and CDR2 FRNRAP. With V trimmed by 2 bases and J by 7 bases, 4 bases remained unmatched. CDR3 bases: TGTGCTAGTGGTTTGCGACAGGGGGCGTTCGGGGAGCTGTTTTTT. Its protein product is CASGLRQGAFGELFF. The full variable domain, rest sourced from reference TRBV12-5 and TRBJ2-2, is DARVTQTPRHKVTEMGQEVTMRCQPILGHNTVFWYRQTMMQGLELLAYFRNRAPLDDSGMPKDRFSAEMPDATLATLKIQPSEPRDSAVYFCASGLRQGAFGELFFGEGSRLTVL.

In its sample, this clonotype was seen many times. The library was built for alpha chains, so this beta chain is an off-target read and its size means little. J is TRBJ2-7 and V is TRBV20-1; TRBD2 matches 11 bases. Germline loops: CDR1 DFQATT, CDR2 SNEGSKA (reference sequence). The CDR3 runs 15 residues. V dropped 7 bases and J dropped 0; count of bases not matched to a gene: 8. The CDR3 loop reads CSDSKLAGASYEQYF. DNA of the CDR3: TGCAGTGACTCCAAACTAGCGGGAGCCTCCTACGAGCAGTACTTC.

In the case of this clonotype: This beta chain came through as a stray read in a library set up for alpha chains, and its size says little. This chain uses TRBV9 with TRBJ1-2, with D perhaps matching TRBD1 (6 bases). Per the germline V gene, CDR1 is SGDLS and CDR2 is YYNGEE. CDR3 size: 12 residues. V gave up 4 bases and J gave up 4 bases, with 8 bases separating them. CDR3 nucleotides: TGTGCCAGCAGCAGGGACACCTATGGCTACACCTTC. This codes for CASSRDTYGYTF. The full variable domain, with the rest looked up from reference TRBV9 and TRBJ1-2, is DSGVTQTPKHLITATGQRVTLRCSPRSGDLSVYWYQQSLDQGLQFLIQYYNGEERAKGNILERFSAQQFPDLHSELNLSSLELGDSALYFCASSRDTYGYTFGSGTRLTVV.

By share, this clonotype counts as medium-sized. This beta chain appears as a stray read in a library generated for alpha chains; its size is not informative. V gene TRBV7-2 combines with J gene TRBJ1-2; D is ambiguous. The CDR3 totals 13 residues. The germline gives CDR1 SGHTA, CDR2 FQGNSA. V dropped 0 bases and J dropped 8 bases, with 10 bases sitting between them. Here the CDR3 reads CASSLALREGYTF. The CDR3 DNA is TGTGCCAGCAGCTTAGCGCTGAGGGAAGGCTACACCTTC.

In this sample, this clonotype turned up many times. This beta chain is off target for a library built for alpha chains, so its abundance means little. The rearrangement joins TRBV28 to TRBJ2-6, with D unresolved. Germline CDR1 is MDHEN and CDR2 is SYDVKM. Trimming left V 3 bases short and J 0 bases short, with 6 bases between. This CDR3 contains 15 residues. CDR3 sequence reads: CASSLMGSGANVLTF. The CDR3 DNA follows: TGTGCCAGCAGTTTGATGGGCTCTGGGGCCAACGTCCTGACTTTC.

This clonotype is labeled medium-sized. This beta chain is a stray read from a library made for alpha chains; its abundance is not meaningful. The chain combines TRBV29-1 with TRBJ2-3; D is possibly TRBD2 (5 bases). Germline V CDR1 and CDR2: SQVTM, ANQGSEA. Between the trimmed V and J ends, which lost 4 bases and 2 bases, there was a span of 13 bases. The CDR3 totals 14 residues. The CDR3, as DNA: TGCAGCGTTGGAAGGGAACGGGACACAGATACGCAGTATTTT. As protein: CSVGRERDTDTQYF.

By share of the sample, this clonotype is medium-sized. This beta chain is an off-target read within a library intended for alpha chains, so its frequency means little. This sequence joins TRBV7-9 and TRBJ2-5, with 13 bases identical to TRBD2. V dropped 4 bases and J dropped 5; count of bases not matched to a gene: 7. The CDR3 contains 16 residues. Germline CDR1 and CDR2: SEHNR and FQNEAQ (reference sequence). CDR3 nucleotide sequence: TGTGCCAGCAGCTGGACCGGGACTAGCGGGAAGGAGACCCAGTACTTC. Encoded protein: CASSWTGTSGKETQYF.